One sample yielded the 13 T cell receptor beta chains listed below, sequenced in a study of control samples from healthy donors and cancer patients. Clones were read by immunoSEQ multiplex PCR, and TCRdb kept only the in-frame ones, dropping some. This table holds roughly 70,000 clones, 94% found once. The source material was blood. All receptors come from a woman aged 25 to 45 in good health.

The CDR3 region has the DNA TGTGCCAGCTCACCGGAAGAGACCCAGTACTTC. It yields the protein CASSPEETQYF. The chain couples TRBV18 to TRBJ2-5; D uncertain. The germline V gene has CDR1 KGHSH and CDR2 LQKENI. V was shortened by 3 bases and J by 3 bases, with 2 bases between the two germline ends. CDR3 length: 11 amino acids. The complete variable domain, with remaining parts taken from reference TRBV18 and TRBJ2-5, reads NAGVMQNPRHLVRRRGQEARLRCSPMKGHSHVYWYRQLPEEGLKFMVYLQKENIIDESGMPKERFSAEFPKEGPSILRIQQVVRGDSAAYFCASSPEETQYFGPGTRLLVL.

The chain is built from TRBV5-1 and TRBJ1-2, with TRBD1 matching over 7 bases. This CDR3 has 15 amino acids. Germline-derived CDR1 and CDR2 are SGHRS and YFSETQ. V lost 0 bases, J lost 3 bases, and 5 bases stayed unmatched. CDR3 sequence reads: CASSLGQGRDYGYTF. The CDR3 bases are TGCGCCAGCAGCTTGGGACAGGGAAGGGACTATGGCTACACCTTC.

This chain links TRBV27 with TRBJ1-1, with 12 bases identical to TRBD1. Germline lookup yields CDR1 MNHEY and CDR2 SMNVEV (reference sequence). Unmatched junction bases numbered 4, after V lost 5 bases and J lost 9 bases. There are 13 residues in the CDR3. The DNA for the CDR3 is TGTGCCAGCAGTCTGGGACAGGGGGCTCAAGCTTTCTTT. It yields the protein CASSLGQGAQAFF.

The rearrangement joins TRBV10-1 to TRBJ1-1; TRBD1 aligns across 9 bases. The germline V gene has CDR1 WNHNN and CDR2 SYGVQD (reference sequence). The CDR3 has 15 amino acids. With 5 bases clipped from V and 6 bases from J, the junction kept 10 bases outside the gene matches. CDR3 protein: CASSQSTGGRPEAFF. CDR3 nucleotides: TGCGCCAGCAGTCAATCGACAGGGGGGAGGCCTGAAGCTTTCTTT.

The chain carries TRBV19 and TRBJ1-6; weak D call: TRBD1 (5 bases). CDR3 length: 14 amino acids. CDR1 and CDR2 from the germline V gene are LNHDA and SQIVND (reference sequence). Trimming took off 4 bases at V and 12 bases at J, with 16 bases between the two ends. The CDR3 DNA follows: TGTGCCAGTAGTAGCCAAACGGGGGGGATACCCCTCCACTTT. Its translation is CASSSQTGGIPLHF.

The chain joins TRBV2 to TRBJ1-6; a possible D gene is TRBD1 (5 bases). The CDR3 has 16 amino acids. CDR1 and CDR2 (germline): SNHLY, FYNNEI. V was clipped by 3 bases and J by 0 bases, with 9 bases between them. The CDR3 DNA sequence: TGTGCCAGCAGTGAGGACACCAACTCCTATAATTCACCCCTCCACTTT. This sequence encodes CASSEDTNSYNSPLHF.

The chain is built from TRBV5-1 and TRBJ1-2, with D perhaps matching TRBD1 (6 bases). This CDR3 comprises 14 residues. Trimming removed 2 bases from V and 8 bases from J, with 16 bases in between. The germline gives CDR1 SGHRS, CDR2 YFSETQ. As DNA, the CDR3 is TGCGCCAGCAGCTTCGGAAACAGGGACTGGGGCTACACCTTC. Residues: CASSFGNRDWGYTF.

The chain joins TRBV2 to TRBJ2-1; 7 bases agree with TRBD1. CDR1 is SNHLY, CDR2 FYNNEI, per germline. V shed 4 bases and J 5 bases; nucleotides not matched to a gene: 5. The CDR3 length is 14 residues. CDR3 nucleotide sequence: TGTGCCAGCAGTGGAGGGGACAGAGACAATGAGCAGTTCTTC. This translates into CASSGGDRDNEQFF.

CDR3 residues: CASSSRTGAYNEQFF. CDR3 nucleotide sequence: TGTGCCAGCAGTTCCCGGACAGGCGCGTACAATGAGCAGTTCTTC. The chain carries TRBV5-8 and TRBJ2-1; 7 bases are shared with TRBD1. This CDR3 is 15 amino acids long. CDR1 and CDR2 (germline): SGHTS, YDEGEE. The junction had 9 bases not matched to a gene; V was cut back by 5 bases and J by 4 bases.

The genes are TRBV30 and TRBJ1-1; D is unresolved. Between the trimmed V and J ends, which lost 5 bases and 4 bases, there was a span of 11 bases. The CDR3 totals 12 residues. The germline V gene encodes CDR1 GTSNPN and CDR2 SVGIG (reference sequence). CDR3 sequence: CAWSAVFTEAFF. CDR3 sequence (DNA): TGTGCCTGGTCTGCGGTGTTCACTGAAGCTTTCTTT.

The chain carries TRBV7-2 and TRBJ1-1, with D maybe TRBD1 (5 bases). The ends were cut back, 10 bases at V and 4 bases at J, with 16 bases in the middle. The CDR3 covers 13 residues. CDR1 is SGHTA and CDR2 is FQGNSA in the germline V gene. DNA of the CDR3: TGTGCCATCCGGGGCGCGAAAGGCACTGAAGCTTTCTTT. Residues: CAIRGAKGTEAFF.

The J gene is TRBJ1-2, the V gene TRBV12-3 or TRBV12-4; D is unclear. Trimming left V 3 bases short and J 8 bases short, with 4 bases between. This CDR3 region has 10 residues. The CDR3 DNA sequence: TGTGCCAGCAGTTTGAAGGGCTACACCTTC. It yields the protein CASSLKGYTF.

The CDR3 sequence: CASRSNAMLNSPLHF. Here the CDR3 DNA reads TGTGCCAGCAGATCCAATGCAATGCTCAATTCACCCCTCCACTTT. This rearrangement joins TRBV7-6 to TRBJ1-6; D gene ambiguous. V lost 6 bases and J lost 7, with 16 bases in between. Per germline, CDR1 SGHVS and CDR2 FNYEAQ. The length of the CDR3 is 15 residues.